These 3 T cell receptor beta chains were sequenced from one sample in a study of metastatic and nonmetastatic thyroid tumors. TCRdb re-called clones via MiXCR from the PCR reads. The table includes more than 25,000 clones, 20% to 25% detected once. All patients reached thyroid surgery having received no treatment beforehand. Sequenced sample: blood. Source of these receptors: a male donor with papillary thyroid cancer or a benign thyroid nodule (not recorded which). Some clones in this sample may be carry-over from other donors' samples.

The V gene is TRBV5-1, the J gene TRBJ1-3; D is uncertain. From germline, CDR1 is SGHRS and CDR2 YFSETQ. Trimming left V 4 bases short and J 5 bases short, with 10 bases between. This CDR3 has 13 amino acids. CDR3 region: CASSADFRNTIYF. The CDR3 bases are TGCGCCAGCAGCGCGGACTTTAGAAACACCATATATTTT.

This clone showed up many times. The V call is TRBV28, the J call TRBJ1-2; D remains unclear. Germline lookup yields CDR1 MDHEN and CDR2 SYDVKM. V shed 1 base and J shed 4 bases, with 7 bases lying between them. This CDR3 has 13 residues. The CDR3 sequence: CASSLSGRYGYTF. In nucleotides, the CDR3 is TGTGCCAGCAGTTTATCTGGTCGCTATGGCTACACCTTC.

This clone has at least ten counts. The chain couples TRBV7-6 to TRBJ2-3; no clear D. Germline V gene data show CDR1 as SGHVS and CDR2 as FNYEAQ. The V end lost 2 bases, the J end lost 4 bases, and 4 bases lay between the germline ends. The CDR3 runs 12 residues. CDR3 DNA sequence: TGTGCCAGCAGCTTATCGTCAGATACGCAGTATTTT. Translated, it gives CASSLSSDTQYF.